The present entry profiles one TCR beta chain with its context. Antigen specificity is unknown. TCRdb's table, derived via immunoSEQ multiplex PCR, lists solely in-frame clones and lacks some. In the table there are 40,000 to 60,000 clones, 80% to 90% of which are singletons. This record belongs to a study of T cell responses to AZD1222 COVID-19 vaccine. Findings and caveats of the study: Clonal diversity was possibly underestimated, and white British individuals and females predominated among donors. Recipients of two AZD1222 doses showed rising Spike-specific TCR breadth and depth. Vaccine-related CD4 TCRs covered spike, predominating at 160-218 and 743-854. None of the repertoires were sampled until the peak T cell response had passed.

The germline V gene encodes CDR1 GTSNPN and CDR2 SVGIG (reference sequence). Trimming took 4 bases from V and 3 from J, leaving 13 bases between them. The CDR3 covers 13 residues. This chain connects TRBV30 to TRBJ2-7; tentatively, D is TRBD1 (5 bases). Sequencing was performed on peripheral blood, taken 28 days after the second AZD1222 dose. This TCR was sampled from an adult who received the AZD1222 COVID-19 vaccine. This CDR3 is CAWTGGAFYEQYF. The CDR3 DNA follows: TGTGCCTGGACGGGTGGGGCCTTCTACGAGCAGTACTTC.